This T cell receptor (beta chain) was obtained from a study of cytomegalovirus exposure and HLA in healthy donors. Study results and limitations: Follow-up analysis seemed to connect common viral pathogens with several of the most significant clusters identified. Altogether, around 160 TCR beta chains were recorded as cytomegalovirus-associated.

Healthy individuals who donated bone marrow served as the donors. PCR involved 60 Vbeta and 13 Jbeta primers. Sequencing was performed with immunoSEQ multiplex PCR; in TCRdb, only in-frame clones are kept and a portion is missing. Of 200,000 to 250,000 clones in the sample, approximately 80% were seen once. On this clone itself: Its antigen is unidentified.

This TCR derives from a boy between 2 and 10 years old in good health and CMV-seronegative. Material for sequencing was PBMCs.

The CDR3 loop is CASGVGGRADEQFF. As DNA, the CDR3 is TGTGCCAGCGGGGTTGGCGGGAGGGCCGATGAGCAGTTCTTC. The gene calls are TRBV27 and TRBJ2-1; 9 bases fit TRBD2. Losses at the gene ends were 8 bases for V and 8 bases for J; bases not matched to a gene: 10. This CDR3 contains 14 residues. Germline V gene sequence: CDR1 MNHEY, CDR2 SMNVEV (reference sequence).